The 6 T cell receptor beta chains given below trace back to one sample, sequenced in a study of Graves' ophthalmopathy and Graves' hyperthyroidism. Amplification of the TCR beta CDR3 regions used RNA transcripts (as template). The authors performed first-round RT-PCR with HTBI primers and then a second-round multiplex PCR. A single record per CDR3 protein comes from TCRdb applying MiXCR to the multiplex PCR reads. The sample includes 500,000 to 600,000 distinct CDR3 sequences, about two fifths of them seen just once. The sequencing sample was made of peripheral blood or thyroid tissue (not recorded which). The source is an adult man with Graves' hyperthyroidism.

In this sample, this clonotype turned up many times. The chain is built from TRBV5-8 and TRBJ1-6; 7 bases align to TRBD1. The CDR3 consists of 16 residues. The V gene end was trimmed by 3 bases and the J gene end by 7 bases; junction bases not matched to a gene: 10. Per germline, CDR1 SGHTS and CDR2 YDEGEE. The chain's CDR3 is CASSSPRGGYNSPLHF. The CDR3 coding sequence is TGTGCCAGCAGCTCCCCCAGGGGGGGATACAATTCACCCCTCCACTTT.

This clonotype was detected many times. The chain is built from TRBV29-1 and TRBJ2-2, with D unresolved. Looked up from germline, CDR1 is SQVTM and CDR2 is ANQGSEA. Trimming removed 1 base at V and 4 bases at J, with 7 bases between. This CDR3 is built from 13 residues. CDR3 amino acids: CSVEVAITGELFF. Here the CDR3 DNA reads TGCAGCGTTGAAGTGGCCATCACCGGGGAGCTGTTTTTT.

This clonotype appeared many times. This rearrangement joins TRBV7-8 to TRBJ1-6; D call uncertain. The CDR3 covers 18 residues. Germline-derived CDR1 and CDR2 are SGHVS and FQNEAQ. V lost 0 bases, J lost 0 bases, and 12 bases lay in between. The CDR3 reads CASSLARPGSSYNSPLHF. CDR3 DNA: TGTGCCAGCAGCTTAGCGCGCCCCGGGAGCTCCTATAATTCACCCCTCCACTTT.

This clonotype was counted ten times or more. This chain's CDR3 is CASSSGNEQYF. As DNA, the CDR3 is TGTGCCAGCAGTTCCGGGAACGAGCAGTACTTC. The rearrangement joins TRBV6-6 to TRBJ2-7, with D perhaps TRBD2 (5 bases). The CDR3 spans 11 residues. With 4 bases removed from V and 5 bases from J, the gap between germline ends came to 6 bases. Per the germline V gene, CDR1 is MNHNY and CDR2 is SVGAGI (reference sequence).

On this clonotype: A much larger clone differs from this one at a single base, so this may be a read error. The chain's CDR3 is CASGQDTGYDSPLHF. The CDR3 DNA sequence: TGCGCCAGCGGCCAAGATACGGGGTACGATTCACCCCTCCACTTT. The V call is TRBV4-1, the J call TRBJ1-6; D unclear. The germline V gene encodes CDR1 MGHRA and CDR2 YSYEKL. The CDR3 contains 15 residues.

This clonotype was counted at least ten times. This chain uses TRBV2 with TRBJ2-7; no clear D. CDR3 length: 14 residues. The germline gives CDR1 SNHLY, CDR2 FYNNEI. V shed 9 bases and J shed 0 bases, with 15 bases lying between them. The CDR3 sequence is CASSHDSSSYEQYF. The CDR3 nucleotides are TGTGCCAGTTCTCATGACTCCAGCTCCTACGAGCAGTACTTC.